The 30 T cell receptor beta chains listed next were all sequenced from one sample in a study of shared clonotypes between healthy human individuals. CD8 cells regarded as naive lacked CD45RO, were positively chosen for CCR7, and omitted terminally differentiated effector memory CD45RA+ cells. Assay: immunoSEQ multiplex PCR; the TCRdb copy retains only in-frame clones and omits some. This repertoire shows some 2.1 million clones, approximately 94% found once; its top ten account for about 1.1%. The material sequenced was naive CD8+ T cells sorted from blood. The receptor source for this set is a young man in good health.

The chain uses TRBV7-9 and TRBJ2-2, with D possibly TRBD1 on 5 matching bases. CDR3 length: 16 residues. V was cut by 7 bases and J by 5 bases, with 20 bases left in between. Per germline, CDR1 SEHNR and CDR2 FQNEAQ (reference sequence). The CDR3 protein is CASTAPWAGRTGELFF. In DNA, the CDR3 is TGTGCCAGCACTGCGCCCTGGGCAGGGCGAACCGGGGAGCTGTTTTTT. The variable domain in full, completed from reference TRBV7-9 and TRBJ2-2, reads DTGVSQNPRHKITKRGQNVTFRCDPISEHNRLYWYRQTLGQGPEFLTYFQNEAQLEKSRLLSDRFSAERPKGSFSTLEIQRTEQGDSAMYLCASTAPWAGRTGELFFGEGSRLTVL.

V usage is TRBV7-9 and J usage is TRBJ2-7; D is uncertain. The CDR3 contains 14 residues. Germline V CDR1 and CDR2: SEHNR, FQNEAQ (reference sequence). Trimming took 6 bases from V and 6 from J, leaving 18 bases between them. The CDR3 region has the DNA TGTGCCAGCAGATCCGGGTTCAGAGGCTCCGAGCAGTACTTC. Translating gives CASRSGFRGSEQYF.

The chain couples TRBV9 to TRBJ2-1; TRBD1 or TRBD2 may be the D gene (5 bases each). The CDR3 spans 15 residues. With 6 bases removed from V and 0 bases from J, the gap between germline ends came to 13 bases. Germline CDR1 is SGDLS and CDR2 is YYNGEE. DNA of the CDR3: TGTGCCAGCACCGAGGGGCCGAGCTCCTACAATGAGCAGTTCTTC. It yields the protein CASTEGPSSYNEQFF.

This clone showed up just once. Other DNA sequences from this sample encode an identical CDR3 as well. The rearrangement links TRBV7-9 to TRBJ2-2, with no clear D. The ends were cut back, 5 bases at V and 6 bases at J, with 7 bases in the middle. CDR3 length equals 12 residues. CDR1 is SEHNR, CDR2 FQNEAQ, per germline (reference sequence). CDR3 nucleotide sequence: TGTGCCAGCAGCCTTTTGCCCGGGGAGCTGTTTTTT. Protein product: CASSLLPGELFF.

The rearrangement joins TRBV6-1 to TRBJ1-1, with 8 positions matching TRBD1. The CDR3 is 14 residues long. Germline V gene lookup returns CDR1 MNHNS and CDR2 SASEGT. J gave up 0 bases and V 6 bases, and 3 bases lay outside the gene matches. CDR3 bases: TGTGCCAGCAGCAGGGACAGGTTGAACACTGAAGCTTTCTTT. This gives the protein CASSRDRLNTEAFF.

The rearrangement links TRBV6-4 to TRBJ2-1; no reliable D call. The CDR3 is 14 amino acids. The germline V and J ends were trimmed by 2 bases and 4 bases, with 9 bases remaining between them. Germline V gives CDR1 MRHNA, CDR2 SNTAGT. The CDR3 nucleotides read TGTGCCAGCAGTGACAGTAACGGTTACAATGAGCAGTTCTTC. Translated: CASSDSNGYNEQFF.

The chain uses TRBV7-9 and TRBJ2-2; D ambiguous. Trimming took off 0 bases at V and 5 bases at J, with 13 bases between the two ends. This CDR3 contains 16 residues. Germline V lookup: CDR1 SEHNR, CDR2 FQNEAQ (reference sequence). The CDR3 loop is CASSLALMDPTGELFF. The CDR3 DNA reads TGTGCCAGCAGCTTAGCGCTTATGGACCCTACCGGGGAGCTGTTTTTT.

The chain employs TRBV28 and TRBJ1-2; possible D gene TRBD1, 6 bases. Germline assignment: CDR1 MDHEN and CDR2 SYDVKM. Trimming stripped 6 bases from V and 3 bases from J, with 11 bases between. This CDR3 comprises 13 residues. This CDR3 reads CASRKQGDYGYTF. CDR3 DNA sequence: TGTGCCAGCAGGAAACAGGGAGACTATGGCTACACCTTC.

This clone was recorded once. This chain links TRBV10-3 with TRBJ2-7; D remains unclear. The CDR3 has 15 residues. Germline V gives CDR1 ENHRY, CDR2 SYGVKD. V was pared by 2 bases and J by 4 bases, with 15 bases between. CDR3 nucleotide sequence: TGTGCCATCAGTGAGCCAGAAGCCTCAACTTACGAGCAGTACTTC. This translates into CAISEPEASTYEQYF.

The CDR3: CASSQELSTISSYEQYF. CDR3 coding DNA: TGCGCCAGCAGCCAGGAACTTTCAACCATTAGCTCCTACGAGCAGTACTTC. The chain employs TRBV4-1 and TRBJ2-7, with D hard to call. This CDR3 is built from 17 residues. Trimming pared 3 bases from V and 0 bases from J, leaving 18 bases between. Germline V CDR1 and CDR2: MGHRA, YSYEKL.

The chain employs TRBV30 and TRBJ2-7; unclear D gene. Looked up from germline, CDR1 is GTSNPN and CDR2 is SVGIG (reference sequence). CDR3 length equals 12 residues. Trimming took off 3 bases at V and 4 bases at J, with 10 bases between the two ends. For the CDR3, the DNA is TGTGCCTGGAGCGGAGATTTGTACGAGCAGTACTTC. Protein product: CAWSGDLYEQYF.

The chain couples TRBV13 to TRBJ2-7, with 7 bases that match TRBD1. V dropped 5 bases and J dropped 1; count of bases not matched to a gene: 2. The CDR3 sequence is 13 residues long. Germline loops: CDR1 PRHDT, CDR2 FYEKMQ (reference sequence). The CDR3 loop is CASSGTDSYEQYF. The DNA for the CDR3 is TGTGCCAGCAGCGGGACAGATTCCTACGAGCAGTACTTC.

This clone came up once. This chain uses TRBV6-6 with TRBJ2-5; 8 bases are a match to TRBD1. V gave up 1 base and J gave up 5 bases; unmatched junction bases: 3. From germline, CDR1 is MNHNY and CDR2 SVGAGI (reference sequence). The CDR3 sequence is 14 residues long. The CDR3 loop is CASSYWTGLETQYF. Written as DNA, the CDR3 is TGTGCCAGCAGTTACTGGACAGGGTTGGAGACCCAGTACTTC.

This chain connects TRBV5-8 to TRBJ2-7, with D unclear. The germline CDR1 and CDR2 sequences are SGHTS and YDEGEE. This CDR3 contains 15 residues. Deletions cut 0 bases from V and 2 bases from J, with 12 bases between. The CDR3 is CASSLAGGITYEQYF. CDR3 nucleotides: TGTGCCAGCAGCTTGGCCGGTGGGATTACCTACGAGCAGTACTTC. The entire variable domain, with the rest obtained from reference TRBV5-8 and TRBJ2-7, is as follows: EAGVTQSPTHLIKTRGQQATLRCSPISGHTSVYWYQQALGLGLQFLLWYDEGEERNRGNFPPRFSGRQFPNYSSELNVNALELEDSALYLCASSLAGGITYEQYFGPGTRLTVT.

Only one count was recorded for this clone. The rearrangement uses TRBV7-9 and TRBJ2-7; no definite D call. This CDR3 has 13 amino acids. Trimming took off 5 bases at V and 4 bases at J, with 12 bases between the two ends. Per the germline V gene, CDR1 is SEHNR and CDR2 is FQNEAQ (reference sequence). The CDR3 reads CASSLDSKYEQYF. The CDR3 DNA follows: TGTGCCAGCAGCCTCGACTCCAAATACGAGCAGTACTTC.

The rearrangement uses TRBV7-9 and TRBJ2-6; D is ambiguous. Trimming stripped 5 bases from V and 0 bases from J, with 8 bases between. This CDR3 contains 15 residues. The germline gives CDR1 SEHNR, CDR2 FQNEAQ (reference sequence). CDR3 sequence reads: CASSVTSSGANVLTF. DNA for the CDR3: TGTGCCAGCAGCGTCACCAGCTCTGGGGCCAACGTCCTGACTTTC.

The gene calls are TRBV6-4 and TRBJ2-7, with 12 bases that match TRBD1. Germline V lookup: CDR1 MRHNA, CDR2 SNTAGT. The J segment lost 3 bases and the V segment lost 8 bases, leaving 5 bases of the junction unmatched. CDR3 length: 14 residues. CDR3 nucleotide sequence: TGTGCCAGCTGTGGGACAGGGGGCGGCTACGAGCAGTACTTC. Its protein product is CASCGTGGGYEQYF.

The chain employs TRBV30 and TRBJ1-2; the match to TRBD1 covers 7 bases. Germline assignment: CDR1 GTSNPN and CDR2 SVGIG (reference sequence). The CDR3 totals 16 residues. Trimming took 8 bases from V and 0 from J; bases not matched to a gene: 15. CDR3 residues: CAQTGDLPTSNYGYTF. In nucleotides, the CDR3 is TGTGCCCAAACAGGGGACCTTCCGACTTCTAACTATGGCTACACCTTC.

This rearrangement joins TRBV6-5 to TRBJ1-1; D is undetermined. The CDR3 spans 14 residues. Trimming stripped 7 bases from V and 0 bases from J, with 12 bases between. Germline assignment: CDR1 MNHEY and CDR2 SVGAGI. The CDR3 DNA reads TGTGCCAGCAACTACATTGGGATGAACACTGAAGCTTTCTTT. Amino acid sequence: CASNYIGMNTEAFF.

Note on this clone: Other DNA sequences in the same sample also yield this CDR3. The J gene is TRBJ2-1, the V gene TRBV5-1; possibly TRBD1 for D (5 bases). CDR3 length: 13 amino acids. Per germline, CDR1 SGHRS and CDR2 YFSETQ. Trimming took 0 bases from V and 5 from J, leaving 6 bases between them. The CDR3, as DNA: TGCGCCAGCAGCTTGGCCAGGGACAATGAGCAGTTCTTC. The encoded protein is CASSLARDNEQFF.

V gene TRBV4-3 combines with J gene TRBJ2-3; the D gene is possibly TRBD1 (6 bases). Looked up from germline, CDR1 is LGHNA and CDR2 is YSLEER. The V end lost 0 bases, the J end lost 6 bases, and 22 bases lay between the germline ends. The CDR3 is made up of 18 amino acids. As DNA, the CDR3 is TGCGCCAGCAGCCAAGATCAGTGGGGGCTCGGAACTACGGATACGCAGTATTTT. It specifies CASSQDQWGLGTTDTQYF.

The chain uses TRBV25-1 and TRBJ1-1; D call uncertain. CDR1 is MGHDK and CDR2 is SYGVNS in the germline V gene. V lost 6 bases to trimming and J lost 4 bases, with 9 bases between them. The CDR3 is 12 residues long. The CDR3 reads CASRMEGTEAFF. DNA of the CDR3: TGTGCCAGCAGGATGGAGGGCACTGAAGCTTTCTTT.

CDR3 bases: TGTGCCAGCAGCGCCAGCGGGACTAGCGGGAGCAACGAGCAGTACTTC. Translating it yields CASSASGTSGSNEQYF. The chain carries TRBV9 and TRBJ2-7, with TRBD2 matching over 14 bases. Germline V gene sequence: CDR1 SGDLS, CDR2 YYNGEE. The CDR3 has 16 amino acids. Losses at the gene ends were 3 bases for V and 5 bases for J; bases not matched to a gene: 7.

The chain links TRBV27 to TRBJ2-3, with 12 bases lining up with TRBD2. Germline loops: CDR1 MNHEY, CDR2 SMNVEV (reference sequence). The V and J ends lost 9 bases and 3 bases, in that order; junction bases with no gene match: 4. The CDR3 consists of 14 residues. The CDR3 reads CASTLAGGTDTQYF. CDR3 nucleotide sequence: TGTGCCAGTACACTAGCGGGAGGAACAGATACGCAGTATTTT.

The V gene is TRBV7-9, the J gene TRBJ2-7, with a possible D match to TRBD1 (5 bases). Germline-derived CDR1 and CDR2 are SEHNR and FQNEAQ (reference sequence). V lost 5 bases, J lost 6 bases, and 26 bases lay in between. The CDR3 sequence is 17 residues long. CDR3 amino acids: CASSTSEARATQREQYF. The CDR3 coding sequence is TGTGCCAGCAGCACCTCAGAGGCCAGGGCCACCCAACGCGAGCAGTACTTC. Full variable domain (rest looked up from reference TRBV7-9 and TRBJ2-7): DTGVSQNPRHKITKRGQNVTFRCDPISEHNRLYWYRQTLGQGPEFLTYFQNEAQLEKSRLLSDRFSAERPKGSFSTLEIQRTEQGDSAMYLCASSTSEARATQREQYFGPGTRLTVT.

The CDR3 nucleotides read TGTGCCAGAAACTTTGGCAGGTCGGATACGCAGTATTTT. It yields the protein CARNFGRSDTQYF. V gene TRBV5-3 combines with J gene TRBJ2-3, with D unclear. TRBV5-3 is identified as an open reading frame with a role that is uncertain. The length of the CDR3 is 13 residues. V shed 6 bases and J shed 6 bases, with 14 bases lying between them.

This clone was seen once. V and J are TRBV5-4 and TRBJ2-3, with a possible D match to TRBD2 (6 bases). V lost 4 bases and J 3 bases, leaving 15 bases between the germline ends. Germline V CDR1 and CDR2: SGHNT, YYREEE (reference sequence). CDR3 length: 15 residues. The DNA of the CDR3 is TGTGCCAGCAGCGCAGGAGTAGCGGTAACAGATACGCAGTATTTT. Protein: CASSAGVAVTDTQYF. Combining the CDR3 with reference TRBV5-4 and TRBJ2-3 gives the whole variable domain ETGVTQSPTHLIKTRGQQVTLRCSSQSGHNTVSWYQQALGQGPQFIFQYYREEENGRGNFPPRFSGLQFPNYSSELNVNALELDDSALYLCASSAGVAVTDTQYFGPGTRLTVL.

This rearrangement joins TRBV4-3 to TRBJ2-3; D may be TRBD1 (5 bases). Germline V gene sequence: CDR1 LGHNA, CDR2 YSLEER. This CDR3 region has 15 residues. The ends were cut back, 5 bases at V and 6 bases at J, with 18 bases in the middle. The DNA for the CDR3 is TGCGCCAGCAGCTACGACTGGACATCCATGGATACGCAGTATTTT. It yields the protein CASSYDWTSMDTQYF.

V usage is TRBV5-4 and J usage is TRBJ2-1, with TRBD2 identical over 10 bases. The CDR3 is 18 residues long. Per the germline V gene, CDR1 is SGHNT and CDR2 is YYREEE (reference sequence). Trimming removed 4 bases from V and 1 base from J; junction bases left unmatched: 11. This CDR3 is CASSGWASGGISYNEQFF. In DNA, the CDR3 is TGTGCCAGCAGCGGGTGGGCTAGCGGGGGAATTTCCTACAATGAGCAGTTCTTC.

The V gene is TRBV19, the J gene TRBJ1-1; tentative D call: TRBD1 (5 bases). V lost 3 bases and J 11 bases, leaving 16 bases between the germline ends. This CDR3 contains 13 residues. Germline loops: CDR1 LNHDA, CDR2 SQIVND (reference sequence). The CDR3 sequence: CASSIPSGLDAFF. CDR3 DNA: TGTGCCAGTAGTATCCCTTCGGGGCTGGACGCTTTCTTT.